This T cell receptor (beta chain) was found in a study of T cell repertoires in cytomegalovirus infection (dated by TCRdb to the late 2010s). Background on the whole study: Alongside well-studied HLA-B-restricted epitopes, the peptide stimulations were aimed at recently identified HLA-C-restricted CMV epitopes, whose presentation resists viral immunomodulation. Because public TCR beta signatures pointed to carriage of CMV infection together with the matching HLA type, the HLA type of each donor mattered for the analysis. Study-wide findings and limitations: The ex vivo response was dominated by HLA-C-restricted CMV-specific TCR beta clonotypes, and the single most frequent clonotype in two of eight donors was supplied by these HLA-C-restricted clonotypes. In both this cohort and an independent cohort of under 450 donors, the cumulative frequency of public TCR beta family members distinguished carriers of CMV infection plus the relevant HLA type.

The treatment or condition label of this sample denotes: in vitro stimulation with specific CMV peptide epitopes to enrich CMV-specific T cells. At least ten counts were recorded for this clonotype. Its antigen is not yet known. Qualities for individual bases were not recorded, and no much larger clone is one base off. CDR1 and CDR2 are drawn from the germline V gene: SGHVS, FNYEAQ. V and J lose 7 bases and 5 bases, and a span of 16 bases separates them. The CDR3 spans 14 residues, from the cysteine through the phenylalanine. Kept here is only the CDR3 DNA, which spans 42 bases and is read in frame from base 1. The sequencer listed for this sample is Illumina HiSeq 1500. TCRdb reran the public reads through fastp at Q25 and MiXCR, keeping productive beta chains. Here each entry gathers all rows of one CDR3 protein and keeps the most common genes and DNA. Here the sample has fewer than 1,000,000 distinct CDR3 sequences; approximately 31% occur a single time. The ten top clones hold roughly 13% of the sample.

The receptor was isolated from a human donor in good health (CMV status not recorded). Some clones in this sample may be carry-over from other donors' samples. The specimen comprised cultured CD8+ T cells from PBMCs, sampled from culture after CMV antigen stimulation. Recombination connected TRBV7-6 to TRBJ2-3; the D gene is possibly TRBD2, with 7 bases matching. CDR3 region: CASTLGGGGDTQYF. Read as DNA, the sequence is TGTGCCAGCACCCTAGGGGGGGGAGGAGATACGCAGTATTTT. With the rest looked up from the reference TRBV7-6 and TRBJ2-3 genes rather than sequenced, the full variable domain is GAGVSQSPRYKVTKRGQDVALRCDPISGHVSLYWYRQALGQGPEFLTYFNYEAQQDKSGLPNDRFSAERPEGSISTLTIQRTEQRDSAMYRCASTLGGGGDTQYFGPGTRLTVL.